The 17 T cell receptor beta chains reported below all come from one sample, sequenced in a study of cytomegalovirus exposure and HLA in healthy donors. Researchers ran the PCR with 60 Vbeta and 13 Jbeta primers. Assay used: immunoSEQ multiplex PCR; TCRdb lists only in-frame clones, some missing. The sample has some 150,000 clones; roughly 77% are singletons. Sequencing was performed on PBMCs. The origin of the receptors is a young man in good health and CMV-seropositive.

This clone has just a few counts. This sequence joins TRBV11-1 and TRBJ1-1; a weak D match, TRBD1 (5 bases). Trimming stripped 3 bases from V and 1 base from J, with 12 bases between. This CDR3 spans 15 amino acids. Germline V gene lookup returns CDR1 SGHAT and CDR2 FQDESV (reference sequence). In nucleotides, the CDR3 is TGTGCCAGCAGCTTCGGAGGGGCCGGGAACACTGAAGCTTTCTTT. This codes for CASSFGGAGNTEAFF.

The chain combines TRBV27 with TRBJ1-2, with D possibly matching TRBD1 (6 bases). Germline-derived CDR1 and CDR2 are MNHEY and SMNVEV (reference sequence). Trimming pared 5 bases from V and 0 bases from J, leaving 10 bases between. This CDR3 comprises 14 residues. The CDR3 here is CASSPQGSNYGYTF. The DNA of the CDR3 is TGTGCCAGCAGTCCTCAGGGGTCTAACTATGGCTACACCTTC.

A word on this clone: The junction differs from germline at one of its ends, possibly a read error. The chain combines TRBV4-1 with TRBJ1-2; tentatively, D is TRBD1 (6 bases). In germline, CDR1 is MGHRA, CDR2 YSYEKL. There are 15 residues in the CDR3. The CDR3 DNA reads as TGCGCCAGCAGCCAAGAGGAGACAGGAACCTATGGCTACACCTTT. Translating it yields CASSQEETGTYGYTF.

The chain has TRBV28 and TRBJ2-5, with 10 bases matching TRBD2. The CDR3 spans 16 residues. V shed 2 bases, J shed 4 bases, and the junction held 7 bases outside the gene matches. Per germline, CDR1 MDHEN and CDR2 SYDVKM. The CDR3 coding sequence is TGTGCCAGCAGTTTAACGAGCGGGGGGGAAGTAGAGACCCAGTACTTC. As protein: CASSLTSGGEVETQYF.

The genes are TRBV19 and TRBJ1-2; D perhaps matches TRBD1 (6 bases). In germline, CDR1 is LNHDA, CDR2 SQIVND (reference sequence). Deletions cut 4 bases from V and 2 bases from J, with 17 bases between. This CDR3 contains 16 residues. DNA of the CDR3: TGTGCCAGTAGTAAGGTGACAGGCGCTGTCAACTATGGCTACACCTTC. It translates to CASSKVTGAVNYGYTF.

The chain uses TRBV11-2 and TRBJ1-2; 7 nucleotides align to TRBD1. Germline CDR1 reads SGHAT; CDR2 reads FQNNGV. The CDR3 is 14 amino acids. V was pared by 5 bases and J by 5 bases, with 8 bases of the junction left unmatched. CDR3 in amino acids: CASSPSGQLYGYTF. For the CDR3, the DNA is TGTGCCAGCAGCCCCTCGGGACAGCTTTATGGCTACACCTTC.

This clone was seen a few times. The rearrangement uses TRBV6-5 and TRBJ2-1; 7 nucleotides align to TRBD1. Germline V gene sequence: CDR1 MNHEY, CDR2 SVGAGI. V shed 0 bases, J shed 4 bases, and the junction held 6 bases outside the gene matches. The CDR3 is 16 residues long. The CDR3 loop is CASSYSGQIPYNEQFF. CDR3 sequence (DNA): TGTGCCAGCAGTTACTCGGGACAGATACCTTACAATGAGCAGTTCTTC.

The chain is built from TRBV7-9 and TRBJ2-1, with D possibly matching TRBD1 (6 bases). The CDR3 runs 13 residues. Germline V CDR1 and CDR2: SEHNR, FQNEAQ (reference sequence). The V end was cut by 1 base, the J end by 7 bases, with 8 bases between. The CDR3 DNA reads TGTGCCAGCAGCTTAGGCCAGGGGAATGAGCAGTTCTTC. As protein: CASSLGQGNEQFF.

The V gene is TRBV5-1, the J gene TRBJ1-6; tentatively, D is TRBD1 (5 bases). CDR1 and CDR2 from the germline V gene are SGHRS and YFSETQ. The CDR3 runs to 15 residues. V was cut by 0 bases and J by 1 base, with 5 bases left in between. CDR3: CASSLGQSYNSPLHF. The CDR3 coding sequence is TGCGCCAGCAGCTTGGGACAGTCCTATAATTCACCCCTCCACTTT.

This clone came up a few times. The genes are TRBV25-1 and TRBJ1-6; weak D call: TRBD1 (5 bases). Germline-derived CDR1 and CDR2 are MGHDK and SYGVNS. V shed 1 base and J shed 0 bases, with 7 bases lying between them. The CDR3 has 16 amino acids. In DNA form, the CDR3 reads TGTGCCAGCAGTGAATCAGGGTTCTCCTATAATTCACCCCTCCACTTT. It translates to CASSESGFSYNSPLHF.

The chain couples TRBV4-1 to TRBJ1-1; TRBD1 might be the D (5 bases). Germline assignment: CDR1 MGHRA and CDR2 YSYEKL. This CDR3 contains 15 residues. The V end was cut by 0 bases, the J end by 5 bases, with 13 bases between. The chain's CDR3 is CASSQDHAGWTEAFF. CDR3 coding DNA: TGCGCCAGCAGCCAAGATCATGCAGGGTGGACTGAAGCTTTCTTT.

This clone was seen more than once but under ten times. J is TRBJ1-6 and V is TRBV29-1, with D perhaps TRBD1 (6 bases). The germline gives CDR1 SQVTM, CDR2 ANQGSEA. Deletions cut 8 bases from V and 5 bases from J, with 16 bases between. The CDR3 length is 14 residues. The DNA of the CDR3 is TGCAGCCTCGTCGGGGACATGAATAATTCACCCCTCCACTTT. This gives the protein CSLVGDMNNSPLHF.

This chain uses TRBV5-6 with TRBJ2-5, with 9 bases lining up with TRBD2. CDR3 length: 16 residues. Germline-derived CDR1 and CDR2 are SGHDT and YYEEEE. The J segment lost 1 base and the V segment lost 0 bases, leaving 4 bases of the junction unmatched. The CDR3 reads CASSLARRGGQETQYF. As DNA, the CDR3 is TGTGCCAGCAGCTTGGCCAGGCGGGGGGGCCAAGAGACCCAGTACTTC.

The V call is TRBV7-3, the J call TRBJ2-1, with 7 bases fitting TRBD2. The trim removed 0 bases at V and 9 bases at J, leaving 8 bases unmatched. CDR1 is SGHTA, CDR2 FQGTGA, per germline. This CDR3 has 15 residues. The CDR3 spells CASSLTSGSWGEQFF. The CDR3 region has the DNA TGTGCCAGCAGCTTAACTAGCGGGTCCTGGGGTGAGCAGTTCTTC.

The J gene is TRBJ1-5, the V gene TRBV29-1; 7 nucleotides line up with TRBD1. There are 15 residues in the CDR3. Germline V lookup: CDR1 SQVTM, CDR2 ANQGSEA. Trimming at V came to 6 bases and at J to 5 bases, leaving 13 bases not matched to a gene. The DNA for the CDR3 is TGCAGCGTCGTGATAACAGGGGTTGAGGATCAGCCCCAGCATTTT. It is translated as CSVVITGVEDQPQHF.

The chain has TRBV27 and TRBJ1-1; D possibly corresponds to TRBD1 (5 bases). V was shortened by 0 bases and J by 5 bases, with 13 bases between the two germline ends. Germline V CDR1 and CDR2: MNHEY, SMNVEV (reference sequence). This CDR3 contains 15 residues. This CDR3 is CASSLSPRAGTEAFF. CDR3 bases: TGTGCCAGCAGTTTATCACCCAGGGCCGGAACTGAAGCTTTCTTT.

The V and J genes are TRBV10-3 and TRBJ2-7, with D maybe TRBD1 (5 bases). There are 16 residues in the CDR3. CDR1 and CDR2 (germline): ENHRY, SYGVKD. V gave up 0 bases and J gave up 6 bases, with 18 bases separating them. The CDR3 sequence: CAISESLGQGIGEQYF. For the CDR3, the DNA is TGTGCCATCAGTGAGTCATTAGGGCAGGGAATCGGCGAGCAGTACTTC.